This T cell receptor (beta chain) originates from a study of a mutant IDH1 vaccine in newly diagnosed glioma. Turning to the study itself: Eight vaccine doses were administered to patients at weeks 1, 3, 5, 7, 11, 15, 19 and 23. Treated individuals were about 60% male and 37.5% female, averaging approximately 40 years of age.

Produced via immunoSEQ multiplex PCR; TCRdb's table is partial and in-frame only. The sample includes about 42,000 clones, 80% to 90% seen only once; the top ten take around 1.8%. This sample's time point: week 5, during vaccination. One vaccine dose held 300 ug of mutant IDH1 20-mer peptide and came with topical imiquimod. The study enrolled donors with new WHO grade 3 or 4 IDH1-mutant, ATRX-lost astrocytomas. Study observations and caveats: Evidence of vaccine-induced immune responses was documented in approximately 93% of patients.

Of note for this clone: Its matching antigen is unknown.

The TCR originated in a man between 35 and 55 years old with glioma. Sequenced here: PBMCs, sampled from a glioma patient whose treatment included an IDH1 peptide vaccine.

CDR3 region: CASSSGTGGLYEQYF. The CDR3, as DNA: TGCGCCAGCAGCTCCGGGACAGGGGGACTCTACGAGCAGTACTTC. The rearrangement links TRBV4-3 to TRBJ2-7; the match to TRBD1 covers 11 bases. V lost 5 bases and J lost 3; bases outside the gene matches: 6. The V gene's germline CDR1 is LGHNA and CDR2 YSLEER. This CDR3 contains 15 residues.